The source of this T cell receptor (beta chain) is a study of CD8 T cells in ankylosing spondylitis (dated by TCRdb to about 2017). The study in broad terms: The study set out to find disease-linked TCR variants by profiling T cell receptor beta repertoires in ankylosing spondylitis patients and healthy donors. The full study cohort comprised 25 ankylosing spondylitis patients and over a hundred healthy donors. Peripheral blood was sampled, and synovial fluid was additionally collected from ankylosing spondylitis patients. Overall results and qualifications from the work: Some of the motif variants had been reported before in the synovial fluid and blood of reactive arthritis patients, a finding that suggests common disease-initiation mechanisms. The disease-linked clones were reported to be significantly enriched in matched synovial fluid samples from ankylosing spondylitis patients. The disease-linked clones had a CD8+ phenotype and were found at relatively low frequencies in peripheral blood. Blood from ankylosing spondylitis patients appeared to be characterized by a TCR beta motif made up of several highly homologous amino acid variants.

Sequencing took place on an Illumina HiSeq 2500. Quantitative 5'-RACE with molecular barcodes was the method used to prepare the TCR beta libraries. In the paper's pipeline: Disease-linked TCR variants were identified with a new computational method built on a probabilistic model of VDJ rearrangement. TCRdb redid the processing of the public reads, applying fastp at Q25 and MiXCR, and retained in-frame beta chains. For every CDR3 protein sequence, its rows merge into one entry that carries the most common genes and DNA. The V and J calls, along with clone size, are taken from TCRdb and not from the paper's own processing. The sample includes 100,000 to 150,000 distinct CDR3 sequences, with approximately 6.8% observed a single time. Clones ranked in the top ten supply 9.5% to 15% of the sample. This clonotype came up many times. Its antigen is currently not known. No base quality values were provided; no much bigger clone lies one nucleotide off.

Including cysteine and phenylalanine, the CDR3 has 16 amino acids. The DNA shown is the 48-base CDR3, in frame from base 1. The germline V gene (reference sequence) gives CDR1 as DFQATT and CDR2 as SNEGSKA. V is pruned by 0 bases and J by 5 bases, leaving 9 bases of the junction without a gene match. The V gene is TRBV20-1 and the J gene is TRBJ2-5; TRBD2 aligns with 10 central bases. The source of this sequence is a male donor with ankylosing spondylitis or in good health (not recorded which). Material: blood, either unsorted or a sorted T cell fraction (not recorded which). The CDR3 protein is CSARDRLAGPVETQYF. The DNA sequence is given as TGCAGTGCTAGAGATCGACTAGCGGGCCCCGTGGAGACCCAGTACTTC.